This TCR beta chain was sequenced during a study of T cell responses to AZD1222 COVID-19 vaccine. Study-wide findings and caveats: Repertoires were obtained solely post-peak T cell response.

The protocol was immunoSEQ multiplex PCR, while the TCRdb copy is restricted to in-frame clones and leaves out a portion. The sample includes approximately 70,000 clones, roughly 88% of them seen just once. This CDR3 is 18 amino acids long. Germline V gene lookup returns CDR1 LNHDA and CDR2 SQIVND (reference sequence). V gave up 3 bases and J gave up 0 bases, with 18 bases separating them. This clone was observed once. What it binds is unknown. This material consisted of peripheral blood, taken 28 days after the second dose of the MenACWY control vaccine. The V call is TRBV19, the J call TRBJ1-3, with no clear D. This receptor was obtained from an adult who received the MenACWY meningococcal vaccine as a control. CDR3 amino acids: CASSMLTIRINSGNTIYF. The CDR3 DNA follows: TGTGCCAGTAGTATGTTGACGATAAGAATAAACTCTGGAAACACCATATATTTT.